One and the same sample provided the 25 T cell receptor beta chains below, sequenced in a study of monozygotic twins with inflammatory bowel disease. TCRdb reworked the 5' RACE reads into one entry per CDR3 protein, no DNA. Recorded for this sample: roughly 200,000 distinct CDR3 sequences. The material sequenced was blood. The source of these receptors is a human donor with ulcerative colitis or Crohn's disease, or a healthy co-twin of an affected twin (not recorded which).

CDR3 sequence: CSVGESYGYTF. The chain couples TRBV29-1 to TRBJ1-2. The germline V gene encodes CDR1 SQVTM and CDR2 ANQGSEA. This CDR3 has 11 amino acids.

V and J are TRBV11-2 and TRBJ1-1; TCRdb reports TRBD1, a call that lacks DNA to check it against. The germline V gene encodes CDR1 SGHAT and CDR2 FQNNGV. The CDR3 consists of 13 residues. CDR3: CASSFTGPTEAFF.

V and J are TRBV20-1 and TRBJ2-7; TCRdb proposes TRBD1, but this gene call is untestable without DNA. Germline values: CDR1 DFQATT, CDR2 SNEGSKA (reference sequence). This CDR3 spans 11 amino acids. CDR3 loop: CSAYRGDEQYF.

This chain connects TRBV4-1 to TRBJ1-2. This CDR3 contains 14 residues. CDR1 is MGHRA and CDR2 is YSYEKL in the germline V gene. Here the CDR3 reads CASSQEWERAGYTF.

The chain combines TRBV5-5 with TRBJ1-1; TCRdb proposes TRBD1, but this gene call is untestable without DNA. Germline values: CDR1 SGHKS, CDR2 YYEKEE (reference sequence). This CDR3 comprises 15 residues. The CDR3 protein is CASSSRQGLGTEAFF.

The CDR3 region is CASSTHREGEQFF. The V call is TRBV7-3, the J call TRBJ2-1; without DNA, the TCRdb call of TRBD2 cannot be checked. CDR3 length: 13 residues. Germline V gene sequence: CDR1 SGHTA, CDR2 FQGTGA.

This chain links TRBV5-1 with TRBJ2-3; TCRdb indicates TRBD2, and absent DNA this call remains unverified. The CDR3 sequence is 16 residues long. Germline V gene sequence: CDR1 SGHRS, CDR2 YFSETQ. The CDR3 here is CASNPSSGRARDTQYF.

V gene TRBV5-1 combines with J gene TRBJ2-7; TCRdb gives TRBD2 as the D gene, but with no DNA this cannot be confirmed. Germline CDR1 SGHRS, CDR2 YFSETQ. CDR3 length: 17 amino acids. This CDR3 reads CASSFKLAGGTTHEQYF.

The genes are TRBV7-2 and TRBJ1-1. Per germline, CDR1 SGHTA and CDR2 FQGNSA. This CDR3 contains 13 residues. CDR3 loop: CASSLSLNTEAFF.

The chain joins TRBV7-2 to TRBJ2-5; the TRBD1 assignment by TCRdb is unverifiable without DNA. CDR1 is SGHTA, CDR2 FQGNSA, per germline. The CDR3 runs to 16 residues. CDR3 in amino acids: CASSLVGELAGETQYF.

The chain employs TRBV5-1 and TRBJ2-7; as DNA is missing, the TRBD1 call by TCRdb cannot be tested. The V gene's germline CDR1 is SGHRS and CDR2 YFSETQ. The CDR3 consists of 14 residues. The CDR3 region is CASSLEWGFDEQYF.

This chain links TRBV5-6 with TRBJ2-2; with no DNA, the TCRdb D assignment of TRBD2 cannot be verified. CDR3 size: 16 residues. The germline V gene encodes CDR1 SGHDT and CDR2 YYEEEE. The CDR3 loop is CASSLPAGRAPGELFF.

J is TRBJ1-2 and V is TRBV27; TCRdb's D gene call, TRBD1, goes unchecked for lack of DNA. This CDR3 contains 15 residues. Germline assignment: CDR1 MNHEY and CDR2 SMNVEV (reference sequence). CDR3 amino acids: CASSLSGSGALGYTF.

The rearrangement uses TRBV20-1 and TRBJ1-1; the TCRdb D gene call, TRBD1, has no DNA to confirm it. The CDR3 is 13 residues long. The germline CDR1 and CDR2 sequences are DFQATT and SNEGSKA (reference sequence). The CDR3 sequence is CSAPGTGNTEAFF.

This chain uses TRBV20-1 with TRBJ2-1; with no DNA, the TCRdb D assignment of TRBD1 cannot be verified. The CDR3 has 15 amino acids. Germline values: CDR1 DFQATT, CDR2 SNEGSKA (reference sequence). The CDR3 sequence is CSASTGTVTYNEQFF.

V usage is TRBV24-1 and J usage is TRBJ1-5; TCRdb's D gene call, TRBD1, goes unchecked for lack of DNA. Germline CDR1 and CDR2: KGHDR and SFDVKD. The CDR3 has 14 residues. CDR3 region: CATSDLGQNQPQHF.

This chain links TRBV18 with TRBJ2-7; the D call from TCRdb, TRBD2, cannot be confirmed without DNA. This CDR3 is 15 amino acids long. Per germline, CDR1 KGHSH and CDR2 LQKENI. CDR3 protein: CASSPMTSGSYEQYF.

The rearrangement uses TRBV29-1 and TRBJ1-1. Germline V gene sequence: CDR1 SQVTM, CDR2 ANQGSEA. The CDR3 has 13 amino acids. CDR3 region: CSVVGRLNTEAFF.

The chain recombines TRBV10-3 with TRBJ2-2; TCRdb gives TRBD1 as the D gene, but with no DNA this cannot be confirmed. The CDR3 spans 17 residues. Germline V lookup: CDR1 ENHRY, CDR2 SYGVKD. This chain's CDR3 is CAISESAGFEVSGELFF.

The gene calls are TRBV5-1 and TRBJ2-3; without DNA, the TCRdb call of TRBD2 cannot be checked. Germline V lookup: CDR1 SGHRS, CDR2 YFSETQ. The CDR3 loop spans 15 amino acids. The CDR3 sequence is CASSSGTSEADTQYF.

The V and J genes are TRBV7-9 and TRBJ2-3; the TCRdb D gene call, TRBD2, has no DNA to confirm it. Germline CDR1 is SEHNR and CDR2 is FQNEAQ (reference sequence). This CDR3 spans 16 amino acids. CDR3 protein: CASGVRSGELTDTQYF.

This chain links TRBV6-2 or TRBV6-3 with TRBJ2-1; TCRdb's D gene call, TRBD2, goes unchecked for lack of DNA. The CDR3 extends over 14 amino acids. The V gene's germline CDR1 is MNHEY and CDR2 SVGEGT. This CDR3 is CTSSYSLGLAEQFF.

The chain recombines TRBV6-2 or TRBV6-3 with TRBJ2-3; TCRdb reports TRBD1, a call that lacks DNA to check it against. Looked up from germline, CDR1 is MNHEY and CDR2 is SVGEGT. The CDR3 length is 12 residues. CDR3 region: CASSPATDTQYF.

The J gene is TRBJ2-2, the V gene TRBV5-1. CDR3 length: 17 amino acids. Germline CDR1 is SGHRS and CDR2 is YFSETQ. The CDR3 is CASSLGLAGFNTGELFF. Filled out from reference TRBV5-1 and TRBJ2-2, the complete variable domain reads KAGVTQTPRYLIKTRGQQVTLSCSPISGHRSVSWYQQTPGQGLQFLFEYFSETQRNKGNFPGRFSGRQFSNSRSEMNVSTLELGDSALYLCASSLGLAGFNTGELFFGEGSRLTVL.

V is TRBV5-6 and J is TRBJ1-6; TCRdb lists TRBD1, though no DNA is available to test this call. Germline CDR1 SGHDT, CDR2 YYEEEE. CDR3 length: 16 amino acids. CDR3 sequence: CASSFEGVAYNSPLHF.